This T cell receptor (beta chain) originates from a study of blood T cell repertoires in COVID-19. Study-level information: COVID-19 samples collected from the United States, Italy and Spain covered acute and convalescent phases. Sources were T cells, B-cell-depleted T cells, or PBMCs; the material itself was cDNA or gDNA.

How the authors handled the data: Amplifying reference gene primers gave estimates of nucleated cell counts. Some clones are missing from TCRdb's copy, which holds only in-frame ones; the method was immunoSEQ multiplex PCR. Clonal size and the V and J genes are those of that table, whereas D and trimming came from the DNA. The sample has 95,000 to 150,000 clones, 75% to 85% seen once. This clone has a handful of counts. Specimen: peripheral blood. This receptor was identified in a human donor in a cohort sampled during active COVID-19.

The CDR3: CATSEGSSNQPQHF. The CDR3 DNA is TGTGCCACCAGTGAGGGGAGTAGCAATCAGCCCCAGCATTTT. The genes are TRBV24-1 and TRBJ1-5; D not resolved. The V end lost 4 bases, the J end lost 0 bases, and 6 bases lay between the germline ends. The CDR3 loop spans 14 amino acids. From germline, CDR1 is KGHDR and CDR2 SFDVKD.